This T cell receptor beta chain was recorded in a study of blood T cell repertoires in COVID-19. Sequenced by immunoSEQ multiplex PCR; TCRdb stores in-frame clones only, minus some. The top ten hold roughly 1.1% of the sample, which has fewer than 300,000 clones, 90% seen once. Germline V lookup: CDR1 MNHEY, CDR2 SVGEGT. V gave up 2 bases and J gave up 3 bases, with 26 bases separating them. The length of the CDR3 is 19 residues. The sequence came from a woman aged 25-40 years who had recovered from COVID-19. The sequenced sample was PBMCs or T cells enriched from blood (not recorded which). The V gene is TRBV6-2 or TRBV6-3, the J gene TRBJ2-7, with D maybe TRBD2 (7 bases). The CDR3 sequence: CASSYRSPLPGGFNYEQYF. Here the CDR3 DNA reads TGTGCCAGCAGTTACCGGAGCCCCCTACCGGGGGGCTTCAACTACGAGCAGTACTTC.